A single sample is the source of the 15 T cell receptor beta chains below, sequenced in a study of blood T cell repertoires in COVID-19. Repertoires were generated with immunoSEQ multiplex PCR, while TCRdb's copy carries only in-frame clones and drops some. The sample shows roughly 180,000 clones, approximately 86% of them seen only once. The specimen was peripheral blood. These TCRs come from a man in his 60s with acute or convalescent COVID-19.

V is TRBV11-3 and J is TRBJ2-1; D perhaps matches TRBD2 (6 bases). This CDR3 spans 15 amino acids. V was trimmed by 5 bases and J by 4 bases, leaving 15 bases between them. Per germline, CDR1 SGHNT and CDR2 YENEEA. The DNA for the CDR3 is TGTGCCAGCAGCCTGGGGCGGGGCGAATACAATGAGCAGTTCTTC. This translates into CASSLGRGEYNEQFF. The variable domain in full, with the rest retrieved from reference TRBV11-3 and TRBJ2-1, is EAGVVQSPRYKIIEKKQPVAFWCNPISGHNTLYWYLQNLGQGPELLIRYENEEAVDDSQLPKDRFSAERLKGVDSTLKIQPAELGDSAVYLCASSLGRGEYNEQFFGPGTRLTVL.

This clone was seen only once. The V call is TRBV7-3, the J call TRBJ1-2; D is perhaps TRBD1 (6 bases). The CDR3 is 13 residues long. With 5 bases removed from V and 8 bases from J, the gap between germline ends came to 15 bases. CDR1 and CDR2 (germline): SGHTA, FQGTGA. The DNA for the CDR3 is TGTGCCAGCAGCCAAAATGGGGGCGGAGGCTACACCTTC. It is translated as CASSQNGGGGYTF.

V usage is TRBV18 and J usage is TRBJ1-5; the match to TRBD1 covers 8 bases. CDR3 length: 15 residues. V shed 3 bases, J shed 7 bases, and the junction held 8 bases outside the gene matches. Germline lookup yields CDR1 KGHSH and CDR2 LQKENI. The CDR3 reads CASSPYSGGWQPQHF. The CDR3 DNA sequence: TGTGCCAGCTCACCTTACTCAGGGGGCTGGCAGCCCCAGCATTTT.

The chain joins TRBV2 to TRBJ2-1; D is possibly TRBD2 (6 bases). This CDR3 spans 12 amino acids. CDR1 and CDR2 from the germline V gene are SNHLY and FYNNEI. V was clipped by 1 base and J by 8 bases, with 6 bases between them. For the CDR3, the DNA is TGTGCCAGCAGTGAAGAGCGGGATGAGCAGTTCTTC. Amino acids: CASSEERDEQFF.

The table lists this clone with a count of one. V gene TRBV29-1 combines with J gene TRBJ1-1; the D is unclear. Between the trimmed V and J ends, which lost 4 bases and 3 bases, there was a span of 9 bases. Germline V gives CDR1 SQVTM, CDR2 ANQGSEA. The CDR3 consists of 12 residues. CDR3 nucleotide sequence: TGCAGCGTTGCGGGTGGCGACACTGAAGCTTTCTTT. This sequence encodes CSVAGGDTEAFF.

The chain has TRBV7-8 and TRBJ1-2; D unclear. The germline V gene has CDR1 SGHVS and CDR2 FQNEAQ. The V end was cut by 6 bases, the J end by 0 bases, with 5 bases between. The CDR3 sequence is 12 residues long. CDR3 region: CASSQTNYGYTF. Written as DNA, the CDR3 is TGTGCCAGCAGTCAGACTAACTATGGCTACACCTTC. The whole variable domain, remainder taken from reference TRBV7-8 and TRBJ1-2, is GAGVSQSPRYKVAKRGQDVALRCDPISGHVSLFWYQQALGQGPEFLTYFQNEAQLDKSGLPSDRFFAERPEGSVSTLKIQRTQQEDSAVYLCASSQTNYGYTFGSGTRLTVV.

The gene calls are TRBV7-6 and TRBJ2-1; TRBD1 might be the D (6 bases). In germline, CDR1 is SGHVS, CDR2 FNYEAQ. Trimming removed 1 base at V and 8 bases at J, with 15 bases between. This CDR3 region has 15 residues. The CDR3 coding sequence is TGTGCCAGCAGCTTAGGGGGGCTCGCTGGGTATGAGCAGTTCTTC. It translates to CASSLGGLAGYEQFF.

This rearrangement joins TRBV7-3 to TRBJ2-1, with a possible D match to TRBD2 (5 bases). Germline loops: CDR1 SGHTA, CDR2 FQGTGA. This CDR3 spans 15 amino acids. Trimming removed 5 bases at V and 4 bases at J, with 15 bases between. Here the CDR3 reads CASSPGGRPYNEQFF. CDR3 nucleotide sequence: TGTGCCAGCAGCCCCGGAGGCAGGCCTTACAATGAGCAGTTCTTC.

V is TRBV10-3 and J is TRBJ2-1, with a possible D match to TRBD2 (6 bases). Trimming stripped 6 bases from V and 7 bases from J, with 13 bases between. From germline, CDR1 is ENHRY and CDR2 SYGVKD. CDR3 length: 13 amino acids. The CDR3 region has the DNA TGTGCCATCAGCCGGGGGTCTAGGAATGAGCAGTTCTTC. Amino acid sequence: CAISRGSRNEQFF.

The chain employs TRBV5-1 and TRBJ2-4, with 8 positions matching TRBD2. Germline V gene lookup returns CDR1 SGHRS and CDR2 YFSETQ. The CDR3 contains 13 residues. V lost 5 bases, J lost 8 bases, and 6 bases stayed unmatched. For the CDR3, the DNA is TGCGCCAGCAGGACGAGCGGGAGTTACATTCAGTACTTC. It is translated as CASRTSGSYIQYF.

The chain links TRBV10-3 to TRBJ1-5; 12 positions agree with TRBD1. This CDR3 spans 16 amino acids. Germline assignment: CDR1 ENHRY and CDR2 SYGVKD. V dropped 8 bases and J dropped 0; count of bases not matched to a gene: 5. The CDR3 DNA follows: TGTGCCATCGGGGGACAGGGGGCTAATAGCAATCAGCCCCAGCATTTT. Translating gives CAIGGQGANSNQPQHF.

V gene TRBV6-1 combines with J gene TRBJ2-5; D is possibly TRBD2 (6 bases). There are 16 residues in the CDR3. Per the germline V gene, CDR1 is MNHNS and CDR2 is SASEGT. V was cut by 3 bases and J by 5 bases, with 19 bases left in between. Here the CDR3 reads CASSDPARRDGETQYF. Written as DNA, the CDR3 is TGTGCCAGCAGTGACCCCGCCCGGCGGGACGGCGAGACCCAGTACTTC.

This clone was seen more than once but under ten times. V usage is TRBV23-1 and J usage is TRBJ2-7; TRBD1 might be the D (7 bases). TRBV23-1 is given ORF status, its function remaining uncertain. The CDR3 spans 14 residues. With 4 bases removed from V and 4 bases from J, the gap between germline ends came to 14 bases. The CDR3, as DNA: TGCGCCAGCAGTCCAGGGGGGCCTACTTACGAGCAGTACTTC. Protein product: CASSPGGPTYEQYF.

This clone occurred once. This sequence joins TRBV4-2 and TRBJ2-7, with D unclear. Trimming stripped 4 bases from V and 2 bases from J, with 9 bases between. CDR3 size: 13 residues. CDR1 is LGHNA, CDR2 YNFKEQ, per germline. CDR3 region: CASSPLVPYEQYF. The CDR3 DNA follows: TGTGCCAGCAGCCCCCTCGTCCCCTACGAGCAGTACTTC.

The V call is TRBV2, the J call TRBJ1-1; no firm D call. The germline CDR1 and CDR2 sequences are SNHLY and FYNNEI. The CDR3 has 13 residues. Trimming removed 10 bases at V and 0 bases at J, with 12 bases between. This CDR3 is CATLTSMNTEAFF. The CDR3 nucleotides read TGTGCCACCCTAACTTCCATGAACACTGAAGCTTTCTTT.